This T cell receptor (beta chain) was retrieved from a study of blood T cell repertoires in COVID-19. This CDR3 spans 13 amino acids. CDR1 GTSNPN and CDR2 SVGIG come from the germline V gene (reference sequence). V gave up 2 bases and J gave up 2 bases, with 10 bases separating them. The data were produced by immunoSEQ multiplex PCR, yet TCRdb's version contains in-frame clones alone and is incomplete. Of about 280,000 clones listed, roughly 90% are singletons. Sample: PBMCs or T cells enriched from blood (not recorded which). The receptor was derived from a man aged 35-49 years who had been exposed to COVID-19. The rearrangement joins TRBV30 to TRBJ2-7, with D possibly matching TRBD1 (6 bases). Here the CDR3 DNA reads TGTGCCTGGAGTCCGGGACACCCCTACGAGCAGTACTTC. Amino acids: CAWSPGHPYEQYF.